This T cell receptor beta chain appears in the sequencing data of a study of beta chain features in type 1 diabetes listed by TCRdb under 2018. General notes on the study: Patients and healthy donors did not differ in mean age, gender distribution, total cell number or subset yield. A total of 107,917,701 sorted cells were examined across all samples, and a strong correlation was observed between cell number per subset and RNA yield. Regulatory and stem cell-like memory subsets were obtained from only 8 patients and roughly eight healthy donors, while naive and central memory subsets were obtained from all 28 donors. In the study, TCRB repertoires of sorted circulating CD4+ T cell subsets from recently diagnosed type 1 diabetes patients were compared with those of matched healthy donors.

The High Capacity cDNA Reverse Transcription Kit was used to reverse transcribe all of the isolated RNA, meaning that expressed TCRB transcripts were what got sequenced. Deep immunoSEQ sequencing was performed on naive, central memory and regulatory T cell samples, with an average of roughly 4 million total reads per sample. Sorted cells were lysed in RLT buffer, and RNA was extracted using DNase-treated RNeasy Micro or Mini kits according to cell number. Each cell subset was processed on its own to prevent cross-contamination, while patient and healthy donor samples were processed together. The immunoSEQ multiplex PCR was used to amplify TCRB sequences from cDNA, yielding 87-bp fragments that span the CDR3 region. Sequencing of the amplicons was performed on the Illumina HiSeq platform. For the original study's pipeline: PCR bias was corrected computationally using synthetic template baselines, and reads within Hamming distance 2 were collapsed, with unmergeable singletons discarded. Reads were aligned to IMGT to assign V, D and J genes, CDR3 length, and insertions or deletions at six rearrangement sites. Within each subset, clonotype counts were normalized to sorted cell number, and only after that were true diversity and Gini coefficients computed with the tcR R package. The overlap coefficient, calculated on TCRB nucleotide sequences, was used to quantify repertoire sharing. Out-of-frame TCRB sequences from naive cells were analyzed as a proxy for the pre-selection repertoire. What TCRdb holds here is the immuneACCESS table cut down to in-frame rearrangements. Part of the clones is not present; checked against another copy, under half of the missing clones reflect an unresolved V gene, and the others are unexplained. V and J calls and clone size come straight from that table; D and trimming were deduced from the DNA. Present in this sample are about 640,000 clones, roughly 12% of which were seen just once. Clones ranked in the top ten supply roughly 0.12% of the sample.

Each donor gave one peripheral blood draw, averaging approximately 0.12 L, which was collected into heparinised tubes. Using a panel that included CD45RO, CCR7, CD25, CD127, CD95 and CD27, naive, central memory, regulatory and stem cell-like memory CD4+ T cells were sorted on a BD FACSAria II. All sorted populations exceeded 98% purity. PBMCs were separated immediately by Lymphoprep density gradient centrifugation and were stained directly, without being cultured. Samples were stained and sorted in pairs, with one healthy donor and one patient per experiment, so that batch effects were minimized. Overall study outcomes, separate from this receptor: In all four CD4+ subsets, TCRB CDR3 length was moderately but significantly shorter in type 1 diabetes patients. At VDJ recombination sites, patients with type 1 diabetes made fewer insertions and deleted more nucleotides, a pattern implying thymic rearrangement abnormalities. HLA sub-analyses involved small numbers of individuals, so any influence of HLA type on TCRB rearrangement remained unresolved. PCR may preferentially amplify shorter templates, but because patient and control samples were amplified and corrected together, any resulting skew would affect both groups equally. Naive, central memory and regulatory TCRB repertoires appeared to be more alike among patients than among healthy donors. Because cDNA rather than genomic DNA was sequenced, highly expressing activated cells could have been over-represented, although no difference in activation and CD3 levels was found between groups.

This clone occurred a few times. It has no known antigen specificity. Per-base qualities were not stored, and no clone one base away is much larger. The junction carries 8 bases between V and J, which are trimmed by 2 bases and 5 bases respectively. Including cysteine and phenylalanine, the CDR3 has 13 amino acids. Kept here is only the CDR3 DNA, which spans 39 bases and is read in frame from base 1. CDR1 and CDR2 were assigned from the germline V gene as SGDLS and YYNGEE. What was sequenced was naive CD4+ T cells from blood. The cell subset or site label here, explained by the study, means: true naive CD4+ T cells. The receptor was isolated from a young man with type 1 diabetes. The rearrangement joined TRBV9 to TRBJ1-5; no D segment can be confidently identified. Here the CDR3 is given as CASSVGPDQPQHF. Read as DNA, the sequence is TGTGCCAGCAGCGTCGGACCCGATCAGCCCCAGCATTTT.